This T cell receptor (beta chain) derives from a study of cytomegalovirus exposure and HLA in healthy donors. Germline lookup yields CDR1 MNHNY and CDR2 SVGAGI (reference sequence). There are 15 residues in the CDR3. The V gene end was trimmed by 5 bases and the J gene end by 6 bases; junction bases not matched to a gene: 11. As concerns this clone: Its antigen is currently unknown.

The table came from immunoSEQ multiplex PCR; TCRdb's copy has only in-frame clones and leaves some out. The data hold 90,000 to 130,000 clones, with about 85% observed a single time. Study-wide results and limits: Cytomegalovirus status was reportedly diagnosed by the classifier with high specificity and sensitivity. Listed as cytomegalovirus-associated were about 160 TCR beta chains. Some public TCRs appeared in many individuals, while most sequences were rare.

The sequence came from a woman aged 18-29 years in good health and CMV-seronegative. The V and J genes are TRBV6-6 and TRBJ1-1, with TRBD1 matching over 8 bases. The sequencing sample was made of PBMCs. CDR3 nucleotide sequence: TGTGCCAGCAGTCCGACAGGGGACCCTTACGCTGAAGCTTTCTTT. Encoded protein: CASSPTGDPYAEAFF.